The 18 T cell receptor beta chains reported below all come from one sample, sequenced in a study of early stage breast cancer tumors. Repertoires were generated with immunoSEQ multiplex PCR, while TCRdb's copy carries only in-frame clones and drops some. The data contain about 9,900 clones, under 70% of them seen just once; the ten biggest clones take up 12%. The specimen sequenced was breast tumor tissue. These receptor sequences come from a person aged 60 to 70 with breast cancer.

V usage is TRBV6-1 and J usage is TRBJ1-2, with D unresolved. The CDR3 sequence is 15 residues long. CDR1 and CDR2 from the germline V gene are MNHNS and SASEGT. V was trimmed by 1 base and J by 7 bases, leaving 16 bases between them. In DNA form, the CDR3 reads TGTGCCAGCAGTGAAGAGTTATCACAGCGTTTTGGCTACACCTTC. It is translated as CASSEELSQRFGYTF.

Regarding this clone: The junction does not match germline at one end; this may be a read error. The V call is TRBV7-7, the J call TRBJ2-1; 9 bases agree with TRBD2. The CDR3 extends over 16 amino acids. Germline V lookup: CDR1 SSHAT, CDR2 FNYEAQ (reference sequence). The CDR3 coding sequence is TGTGCTAGCAGCGGGGTAGCGGGAGCGGCCTACAATGAGCAGTTCTTC. Encoded protein: CASSGVAGAAYNEQFF.

This clone was detected only a few times. The chain has TRBV5-1 and TRBJ1-5; 7 bases map to TRBD1. There are 12 residues in the CDR3. V lost 8 bases to trimming and J lost 6 bases; unmatched junction nucleotides: 5. Germline V CDR1 and CDR2: SGHRS, YFSETQ. CDR3 bases: TGCGCCAGGATCCAGGGGGGTCAGCCCCAGCATTTT. Amino acid sequence: CARIQGGQPQHF.

This clone was seen more than once but under ten times. The chain uses TRBV9 and TRBJ1-6; D remains unclear. The CDR3 has 16 amino acids. Trimming left V 3 bases short and J 0 bases short, with 10 bases between. Germline loops: CDR1 SGDLS, CDR2 YYNGEE. This CDR3 is CASSAHGSSYNSPLHF. CDR3 coding DNA: TGTGCCAGCAGCGCCCATGGAAGCTCCTATAATTCACCCCTCCACTTT.

This chain links TRBV7-8 with TRBJ1-1, with 8 bases fitting TRBD1. V was pared by 5 bases and J by 3 bases, with 8 bases of the junction left unmatched. Germline loops: CDR1 SGHVS, CDR2 FQNEAQ. The CDR3 totals 15 residues. CDR3 sequence: CASSPVTGVDTEAFF. The CDR3 nucleotides are TGTGCCAGCAGCCCCGTGACAGGGGTGGACACTGAAGCTTTCTTT.

This clone is categorized as medium-sized (0.01 to 0.1%). The rearrangement links TRBV4-1 to TRBJ1-3, with no clear D. This CDR3 contains 14 residues. Germline-derived CDR1 and CDR2 are MGHRA and YSYEKL. The V and J ends lost 1 base and 0 bases respectively, with 4 bases between them. The chain's CDR3 is CASSQGPSGNTIYF. The CDR3 nucleotides read TGCGCCAGCAGCCAAGGGCCCTCTGGAAACACCATATATTTT.

The table lists this clone with a few counts. The chain combines TRBV4-1 with TRBJ1-2; TRBD1 might be the D (5 bases). Looked up from germline, CDR1 is MGHRA and CDR2 is YSYEKL. The CDR3 contains 16 residues. V shed 0 bases and J shed 4 bases, with 15 bases lying between them. For the CDR3, the DNA is TGCGCCAGCAGCCAAGATTCAGGGAGAACCCCCTATGGCTACACCTTC. Translated, it gives CASSQDSGRTPYGYTF.

This chain joins TRBV28 and TRBJ2-4, with 7 bases identical to TRBD1. Germline V lookup: CDR1 MDHEN, CDR2 SYDVKM. Trimming cost V 6 bases and J 6 bases; bases outside gene matches: 8. The CDR3 runs to 14 residues. In nucleotides, the CDR3 is TGTGCCAGCAGAAACGACAGGGTGAGAAACATTCAGTACTTC. It encodes CASRNDRVRNIQYF. Together with reference TRBV28 and TRBJ2-4, the CDR3 gives the full variable domain: DVKVTQSSRYLVKRTGEKVFLECVQDMDHENMFWYRQDPGLGLRLIYFSYDVKMKEKGDIPEGYSVSREKKERFSLILESASTNQTSMYLCASRNDRVRNIQYFGAGTRLSVL.

This chain joins TRBV11-3 and TRBJ2-3; D remains unclear. The CDR3 is 13 amino acids. V was shortened by 3 bases and J by 2 bases, with 6 bases between the two germline ends. CDR1 and CDR2 (germline): SGHNT, YENEEA. The CDR3 DNA follows: TGTGCCAGCAGCTTTCAGAACACAGATACGCAGTATTTT. It is translated as CASSFQNTDTQYF.

The rearrangement uses TRBV6-1 and TRBJ1-3; the D is unclear. There are 16 residues in the CDR3. Trimming left V 4 bases short and J 0 bases short, with 13 bases between. The V gene's germline CDR1 is MNHNS and CDR2 SASEGT. In nucleotides, the CDR3 is TGTGCCAGCAGTGTTACAGTGTCTCTCTCTGGAAACACCATATATTTT. Protein product: CASSVTVSLSGNTIYF.

There are a few counts of this clone. This chain uses TRBV18 with TRBJ1-4; no clear D gene. V lost 4 bases and J 5 bases, leaving 8 bases between the germline ends. This CDR3 spans 13 amino acids. Germline lookup yields CDR1 KGHSH and CDR2 LQKENI. CDR3 in amino acids: CASSLDANEKLFF. The CDR3 nucleotides read TGTGCCAGCTCACTGGATGCGAATGAAAAACTGTTTTTT.

The V and J genes are TRBV5-1 and TRBJ2-3, with 13 bases identical to TRBD2. Germline CDR1 is SGHRS and CDR2 is YFSETQ. J gave up 4 bases and V 2 bases, and 1 base lay outside the gene matches. The CDR3 contains 15 residues. CDR3 sequence (DNA): TGCGCCAGCAGCTTAGGACTAGCGGGGGCAGATACGCAGTATTTT. Encoded protein: CASSLGLAGADTQYF.

This chain uses TRBV7-9 with TRBJ2-5; either TRBD1 or TRBD2 may supply D (6 bases each). The CDR3 contains 14 residues. The germline V gene encodes CDR1 SEHNR and CDR2 FQNEAQ (reference sequence). The V end was cut by 2 bases, the J end by 5 bases, with 12 bases between. The CDR3 DNA follows: TGTGCCAGCAGCTTAAAAGGGGGGAAGGAGACCCAGTACTTC. Amino acid sequence: CASSLKGGKETQYF.

The chain links TRBV29-1 to TRBJ1-2; D is uncertain. Trimming cost V 6 bases and J 4 bases, with 12 bases left between them. CDR3 length equals 12 residues. The germline V gene has CDR1 SQVTM and CDR2 ANQGSEA. CDR3: CSVQALFYGYTF. The CDR3 nucleotides read TGCAGCGTCCAAGCACTATTCTATGGCTACACCTTC.

V usage is TRBV15 and J usage is TRBJ2-1; possibly TRBD2 for D (6 bases). Germline V gene sequence: CDR1 LNHNV, CDR2 YYDKDF (reference sequence). The CDR3 totals 16 residues. The V end lost 0 bases, the J end lost 3 bases, and 12 bases lay between the germline ends. The CDR3 bases are TGTGCCACCAGCAGAGAGGGCGGGGCGATCTACAATGAGCAGTTCTTC. Translated, it gives CATSREGGAIYNEQFF. Using reference TRBV15 and TRBJ2-1 for the parts outside the CDR3, the full variable domain is DAMVIQNPRYQVTQFGKPVTLSCSQTLNHNVMYWYQQKSSQAPKLLFHYYDKDFNNEADTPDNFQSRRPNTSFCFLDIRSPGLGDTAMYLCATSREGGAIYNEQFFGPGTRLTVL.

The rearrangement joins TRBV29-1 to TRBJ2-5; weak D call: TRBD2 (5 bases). Trimming pared 7 bases from V and 5 bases from J, leaving 17 bases between. CDR1 and CDR2 from the germline V gene are SQVTM and ANQGSEA. This CDR3 has 13 residues. Here the CDR3 reads CSALLPPGETQYF. The DNA of the CDR3 is TGCAGCGCCCTACTACCCCCGGGGGAGACCCAGTACTTC.

This clone turned up a few times. The CDR3 DNA reads TGCGCCAGCAGCCTCATGACCGCTAACTATGGCTACACCTTC. Amino acid sequence: CASSLMTANYGYTF. The V and J genes are TRBV5-1 and TRBJ1-2; no clear D gene. V lost 4 bases, J lost 0 bases, and 10 bases lay in between. The germline gives CDR1 SGHRS, CDR2 YFSETQ. This CDR3 has 14 residues.

This clone was seen a few times. The chain couples TRBV5-1 to TRBJ2-5, with a possible D match to TRBD2 (5 bases). The V end lost 0 bases, the J end lost 2 bases, and 8 bases lay between the germline ends. CDR1 is SGHRS and CDR2 is YFSETQ in the germline V gene. This CDR3 has 14 amino acids. DNA of the CDR3: TGCGCCAGCAGCTTGGGGCTAGCTCAAGAGACCCAGTACTTC. Translated, it gives CASSLGLAQETQYF.